This T cell receptor beta chain was sequenced in a study of shared clonotypes between healthy human individuals. Points from the study as a whole: The rarefaction results pointed to incomplete sorted-subset sequencing despite large depth.

The CDR3 sequence is 12 residues long. Per germline, CDR1 PRHDT and CDR2 FYEKMQ (reference sequence). Trimming left V 5 bases short and J 6 bases short, with 9 bases between. Clones were sequenced by immunoSEQ multiplex PCR, and TCRdb holds only the in-frame ones, with some missing. This table holds about 2 million clones, about 94% found once. As concerns this clone: Its antigen is unknown.

Positive CCR7 selection of CD45RO-negative cells yielded the naive CD8 cells, and terminally differentiated effector memory CD45RA+ cells were excluded. This chain uses TRBV13 with TRBJ2-3, with D tentatively TRBD1 (5 bases). Sequences were obtained from naive CD8+ T cells sorted from blood. The receptor was derived from a man aged 18 to 29 in good health. The CDR3 region is CASSQGGDTQYF. The DNA for the CDR3 is TGTGCCAGCAGCCAGGGCGGTGATACGCAGTATTTT.